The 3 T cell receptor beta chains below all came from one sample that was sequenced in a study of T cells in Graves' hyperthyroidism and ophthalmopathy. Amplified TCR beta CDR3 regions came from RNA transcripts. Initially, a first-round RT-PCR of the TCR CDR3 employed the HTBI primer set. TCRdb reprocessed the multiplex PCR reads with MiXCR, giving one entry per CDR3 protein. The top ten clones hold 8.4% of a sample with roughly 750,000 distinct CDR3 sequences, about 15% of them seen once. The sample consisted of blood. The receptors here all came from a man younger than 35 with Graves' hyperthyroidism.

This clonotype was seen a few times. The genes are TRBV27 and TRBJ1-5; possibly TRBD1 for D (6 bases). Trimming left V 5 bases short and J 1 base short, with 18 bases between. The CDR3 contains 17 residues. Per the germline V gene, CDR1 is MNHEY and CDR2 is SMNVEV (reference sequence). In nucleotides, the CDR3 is TGTGCCAGCAGTCCCCTTCGGGACACAAGAAGCAATCAGCCCCAGCATTTT. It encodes CASSPLRDTRSNQPQHF.

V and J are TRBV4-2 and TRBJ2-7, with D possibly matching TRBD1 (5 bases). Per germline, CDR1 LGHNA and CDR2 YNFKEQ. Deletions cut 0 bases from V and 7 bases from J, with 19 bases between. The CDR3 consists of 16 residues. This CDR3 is CASSQEGTGTIWEQYF. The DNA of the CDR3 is TGTGCCAGCAGCCAAGAGGGAACAGGTACTATCTGGGAGCAGTACTTC.

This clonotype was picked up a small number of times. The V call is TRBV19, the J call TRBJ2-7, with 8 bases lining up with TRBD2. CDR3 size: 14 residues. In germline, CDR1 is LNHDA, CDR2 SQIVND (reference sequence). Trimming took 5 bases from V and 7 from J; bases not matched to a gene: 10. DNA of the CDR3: TGTGCCAGTAGTGTAGCGGGAAGGGTGGAAGAGCAGTACTTC. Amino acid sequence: CASSVAGRVEEQYF.